This TCR beta chain came from a study of pediatric ulcerative colitis. Study results and limitations: Blood samples from a couple of patients yielded substantially fewer templates and were excluded from blood-rectal overlap analysis.

V lost 3 bases and J lost 7; bases outside the gene matches: 1. The CDR3 is 11 residues long. Germline V gene sequence: CDR1 DFQATT, CDR2 SNEGSKA (reference sequence). Comments on this clone: The antigen remains undetermined.

Sequencing was at survey level. Clones were sequenced by immunoSEQ multiplex PCR, and TCRdb holds only the in-frame ones, with some missing. The table records under 70,000 clones, about 89% of them present only once. The sample taken for sequencing was blood. The receptor was isolated from a boy younger than 18 who was a control in a study of pediatric ulcerative colitis. The chain is built from TRBV20-1 and TRBJ1-2; 8 bases fit TRBD1. CDR3 sequence reads: CSARDRVGYTF. CDR3 nucleotides: TGCAGTGCTAGGGACAGGGTTGGCTACACCTTC.